This T cell receptor (beta chain) was recovered during a study of T cell responses to AZD1222 COVID-19 vaccine. The wider study: It was second doses at about 4 or about 12 weeks that were pooled.

This table comes from immunoSEQ multiplex PCR, and its TCRdb copy is limited to in-frame clones, with some not included. The sample contains more than 85,000 clones, roughly 86% of which appear only once. The V gene's germline CDR1 is SGHDT and CDR2 YYEEEE. Deletions cut 7 bases from V and 3 bases from J, with 14 bases between. The CDR3 runs to 13 residues. General study points: When two AZD1222 doses had been given, Spike-specific TCR breadth and depth rose. Only a handful of AZD1222 recipients tested seropositive at baseline.

As for this clone: Its antigen is as yet unknown.

The material sequenced was peripheral blood, taken on day 0 of AZD1222 vaccination. This chain connects TRBV5-6 to TRBJ2-7; maybe TRBD1 (6 bases). The receptor was isolated from an adult in good health. The CDR3: CASCGQGYYEQYF. The CDR3 DNA is TGTGCCAGCTGCGGGCAGGGGTACTACGAGCAGTACTTC.